The sequence of this T cell receptor (beta chain) was determined in a study of T cell responses to AZD1222 COVID-19 vaccine. Regarding the study as a whole: It was only after the peak T cell response that any repertoires were sampled. Across spike, vaccine-associated CD4 TCRs were found, dominant at 160-218 and 743-854.

CDR3 size: 14 residues. Trimming stripped 1 base from V and 3 bases from J, with 10 bases between. CDR1 is SSHAT and CDR2 is FNYEAQ in the germline V gene (reference sequence). Assay: immunoSEQ multiplex PCR; the TCRdb copy retains only in-frame clones and omits some. The sample records 180,000 or so clones, just over 90% being singletons. This clone came up once. The antigen is unknown. The chain uses TRBV7-7 and TRBJ2-7; possibly TRBD1 for D (6 bases). This clonotype was obtained from an adult in good health. The source was peripheral blood, collected on day 0 of AZD1222 vaccination. CDR3 loop: CASSLGEGVYEQYF. In DNA, the CDR3 is TGTGCCAGCAGCTTAGGAGAGGGGGTCTACGAGCAGTACTTC.